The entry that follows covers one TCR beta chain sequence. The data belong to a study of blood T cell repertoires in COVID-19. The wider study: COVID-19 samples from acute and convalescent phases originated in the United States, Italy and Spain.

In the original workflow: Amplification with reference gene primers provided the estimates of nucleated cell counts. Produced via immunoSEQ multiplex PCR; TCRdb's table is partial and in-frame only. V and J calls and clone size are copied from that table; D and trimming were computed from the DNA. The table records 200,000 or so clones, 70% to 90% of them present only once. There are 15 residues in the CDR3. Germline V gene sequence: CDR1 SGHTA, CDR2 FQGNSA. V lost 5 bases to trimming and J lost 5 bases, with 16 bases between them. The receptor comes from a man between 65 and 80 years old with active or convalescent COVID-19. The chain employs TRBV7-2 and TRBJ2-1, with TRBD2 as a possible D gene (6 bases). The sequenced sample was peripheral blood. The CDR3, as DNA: TGTGCCAGCAGCCCCGAGGCGGGGAACAACAATGAGCAGTTCTTC. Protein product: CASSPEAGNNNEQFF.